The present T cell receptor (beta chain) was sequenced within a study of Graves' ophthalmopathy and Graves' hyperthyroidism. CDR3 size: 13 residues. Germline CDR1 DFQATT, CDR2 SNEGSKA (reference sequence). Between the trimmed V and J ends, which lost 0 bases and 8 bases, there was a span of 13 bases. Enrollment excluded any patients with other autoimmune diseases, uncontrolled infections, pregnancy or lactation. Amplified TCR beta CDR3 regions were obtained using RNA transcripts as template. Second-round multiplex PCR came after first-round RT-PCR with HTBI primers. TCRdb analysed the multiplex PCR reads with MiXCR anew, one entry per CDR3 protein. The data hold about 370,000 distinct CDR3 sequences, with about 17% observed a single time. There are many counts of this clonotype.

The source is an adult woman with stable Graves' hyperthyroidism. The specimen was peripheral blood. V is TRBV20-1 and J is TRBJ1-2; D may be TRBD1 (5 bases). CDR3 bases: TGCAGTGCTAGAGAGCAGCGACGGGACGGCTACACCTTC. Translated, it gives CSAREQRRDGYTF.